This paragraph covers one TCR beta chain sequence. This specimen belongs to a study of technical replicates of blood from several donors. TCRdb's table, derived via immunoSEQ multiplex PCR, lists solely in-frame clones and lacks some. The sample yields more than 90,000 clones, approximately 94% seen once. The length of the CDR3 is 17 residues. V trimming: 5 bases; J trimming: 4 bases; junction bases outside the gene matches: 13. Germline V gives CDR1 MDHEN, CDR2 SYDVKM. The V and J genes are TRBV28 and TRBJ2-7; 11 bases match TRBD2. The clonotype originates from a human donor in good health. The sequencing input was T cells isolated from PBMCs. The CDR3 nucleotides are TGTGCCAGCAGTCATCCCGGGACTAGCGGCCAGAGGTACGAGCAGTACTTC. As protein: CASSHPGTSGQRYEQYF.